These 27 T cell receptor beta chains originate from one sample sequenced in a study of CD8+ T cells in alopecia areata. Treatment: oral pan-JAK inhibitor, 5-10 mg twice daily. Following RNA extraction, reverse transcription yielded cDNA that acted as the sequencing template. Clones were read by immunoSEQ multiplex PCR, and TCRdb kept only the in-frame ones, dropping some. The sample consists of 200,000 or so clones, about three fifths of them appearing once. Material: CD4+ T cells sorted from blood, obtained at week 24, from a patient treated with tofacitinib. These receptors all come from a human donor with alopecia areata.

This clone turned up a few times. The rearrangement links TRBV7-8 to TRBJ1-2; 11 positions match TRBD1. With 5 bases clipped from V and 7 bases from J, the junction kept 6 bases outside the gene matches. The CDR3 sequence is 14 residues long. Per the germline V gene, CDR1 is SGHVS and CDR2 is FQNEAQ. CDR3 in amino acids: CASSADRGQGGYTF. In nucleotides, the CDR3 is TGTGCCAGCAGCGCGGACAGGGGGCAAGGTGGCTACACCTTC. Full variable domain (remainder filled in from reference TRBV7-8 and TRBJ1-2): GAGVSQSPRYKVAKRGQDVALRCDPISGHVSLFWYQQALGQGPEFLTYFQNEAQLDKSGLPSDRFFAERPEGSVSTLKIQRTQQEDSAVYLCASSADRGQGGYTFGSGTRLTVV.

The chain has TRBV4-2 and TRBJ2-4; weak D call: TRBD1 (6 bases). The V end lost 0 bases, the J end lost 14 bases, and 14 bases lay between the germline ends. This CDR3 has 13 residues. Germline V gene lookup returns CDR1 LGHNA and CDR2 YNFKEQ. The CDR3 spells CASSQEQGGSKYF. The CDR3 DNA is TGTGCCAGCAGCCAAGAACAGGGTGGCTCTAAGTACTTC.

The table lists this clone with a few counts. For the CDR3, the DNA is TGTGCCAGTAGTATACGTGAGGGAGGGAGTCAGCCCCAGCATTTT. This codes for CASSIREGGSQPQHF. This chain joins TRBV19 and TRBJ1-5; D gene uncertain. In germline, CDR1 is LNHDA, CDR2 SQIVND (reference sequence). V was shortened by 2 bases and J by 6 bases, with 14 bases between the two germline ends. The CDR3 has 15 residues.

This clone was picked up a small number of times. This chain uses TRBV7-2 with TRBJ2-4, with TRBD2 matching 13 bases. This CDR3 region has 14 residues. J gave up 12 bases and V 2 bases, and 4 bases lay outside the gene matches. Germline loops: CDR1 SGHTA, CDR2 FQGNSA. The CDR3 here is CASSLRLAGGSQYF. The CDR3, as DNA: TGTGCCAGCAGCTTAAGACTAGCGGGAGGTTCTCAGTACTTC.

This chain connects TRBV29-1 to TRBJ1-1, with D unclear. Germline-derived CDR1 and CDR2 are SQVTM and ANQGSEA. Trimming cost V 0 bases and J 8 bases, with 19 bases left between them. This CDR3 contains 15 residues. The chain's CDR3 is CSVEDSSTRLIEAFF. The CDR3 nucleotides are TGCAGCGTTGAAGATTCTTCAACAAGGCTGATCGAAGCTTTCTTT.

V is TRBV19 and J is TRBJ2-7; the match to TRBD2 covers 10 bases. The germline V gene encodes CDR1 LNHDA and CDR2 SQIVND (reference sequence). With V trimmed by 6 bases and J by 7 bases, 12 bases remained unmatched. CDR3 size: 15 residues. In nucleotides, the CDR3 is TGTGCCAGTAGGGACTCTAGCGGGAGACCGTCGGAGCAGTACTTC. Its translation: CASRDSSGRPSEQYF.

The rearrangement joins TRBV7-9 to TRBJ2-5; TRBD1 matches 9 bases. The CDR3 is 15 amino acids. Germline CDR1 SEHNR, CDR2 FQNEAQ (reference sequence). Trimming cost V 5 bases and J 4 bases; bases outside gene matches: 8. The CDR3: CASSLPTGGTETQYF. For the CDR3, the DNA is TGTGCCAGCAGCCTTCCTACAGGGGGCACAGAGACCCAGTACTTC. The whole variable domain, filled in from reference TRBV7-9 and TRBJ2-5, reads DTGVSQNPRHKITKRGQNVTFRCDPISEHNRLYWYRQTLGQGPEFLTYFQNEAQLEKSRLLSDRFSAERPKGSFSTLEIQRTEQGDSAMYLCASSLPTGGTETQYFGPGTRLLVL.

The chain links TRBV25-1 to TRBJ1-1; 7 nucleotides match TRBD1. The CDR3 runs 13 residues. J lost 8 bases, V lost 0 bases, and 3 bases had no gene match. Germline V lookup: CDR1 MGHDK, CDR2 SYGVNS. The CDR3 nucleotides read TGTGCCAGCAGTGAATATCGACAGGGAGAAGCTTTCTTT. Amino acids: CASSEYRQGEAFF.

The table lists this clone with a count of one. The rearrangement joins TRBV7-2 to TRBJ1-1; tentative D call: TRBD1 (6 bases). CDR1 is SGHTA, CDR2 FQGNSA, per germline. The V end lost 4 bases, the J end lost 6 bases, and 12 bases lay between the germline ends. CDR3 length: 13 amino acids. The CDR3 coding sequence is TGTGCCAGCAGCTCTTCAGGGGAGTCTGAAGCTTTCTTT. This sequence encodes CASSSSGESEAFF.

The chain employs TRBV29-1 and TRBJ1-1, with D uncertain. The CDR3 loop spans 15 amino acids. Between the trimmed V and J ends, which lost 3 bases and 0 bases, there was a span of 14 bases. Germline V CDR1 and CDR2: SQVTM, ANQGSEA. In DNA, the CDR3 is TGCAGCGTTGATTCCCAAGCCTGGATGAACACTGAAGCTTTCTTT. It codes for CSVDSQAWMNTEAFF.

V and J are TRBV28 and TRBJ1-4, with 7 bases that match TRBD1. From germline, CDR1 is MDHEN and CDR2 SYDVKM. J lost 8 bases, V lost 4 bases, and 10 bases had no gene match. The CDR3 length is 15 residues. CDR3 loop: CASSSYRGGKEKLFF. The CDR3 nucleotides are TGTGCCAGCAGTTCGTACAGGGGTGGGAAGGAAAAACTGTTTTTT.

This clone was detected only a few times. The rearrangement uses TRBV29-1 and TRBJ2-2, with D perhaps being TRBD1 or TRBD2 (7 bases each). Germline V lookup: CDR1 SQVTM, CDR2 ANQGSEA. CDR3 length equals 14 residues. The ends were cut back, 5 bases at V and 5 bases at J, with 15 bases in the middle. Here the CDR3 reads CSVRQGGGTGELFF. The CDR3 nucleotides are TGCAGCGTTCGACAGGGAGGGGGGACCGGGGAGCTGTTTTTT.

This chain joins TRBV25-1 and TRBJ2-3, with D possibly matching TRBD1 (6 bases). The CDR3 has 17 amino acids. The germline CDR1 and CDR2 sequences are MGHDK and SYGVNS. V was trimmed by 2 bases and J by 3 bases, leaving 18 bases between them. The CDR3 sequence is CASSEARRTGKTDTQYF. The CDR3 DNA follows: TGTGCCAGCAGTGAAGCCCGACGCACAGGGAAAACAGATACGCAGTATTTT.

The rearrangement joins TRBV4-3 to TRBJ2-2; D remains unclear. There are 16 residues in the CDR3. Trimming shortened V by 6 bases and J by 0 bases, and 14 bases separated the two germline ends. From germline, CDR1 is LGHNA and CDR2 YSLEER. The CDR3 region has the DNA TGCGCCAGCAGAGAATATGGCCGCGCGAACACCGGGGAGCTGTTTTTT. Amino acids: CASREYGRANTGELFF.

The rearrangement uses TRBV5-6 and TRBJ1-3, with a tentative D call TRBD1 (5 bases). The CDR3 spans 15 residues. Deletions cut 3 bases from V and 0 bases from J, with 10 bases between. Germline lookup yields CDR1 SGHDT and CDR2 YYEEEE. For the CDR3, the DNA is TGTGCCAGCAGCTGGGGCAGAGTCTCTGGAAACACCATATATTTT. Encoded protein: CASSWGRVSGNTIYF.

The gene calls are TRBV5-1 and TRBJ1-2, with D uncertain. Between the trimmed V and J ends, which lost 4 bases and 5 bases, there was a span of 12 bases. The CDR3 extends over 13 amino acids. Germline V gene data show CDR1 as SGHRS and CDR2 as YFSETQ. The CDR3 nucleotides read TGCGCCAGCAGCGTCAAGAGTTCGTATGGCTACACCTTC. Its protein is CASSVKSSYGYTF.

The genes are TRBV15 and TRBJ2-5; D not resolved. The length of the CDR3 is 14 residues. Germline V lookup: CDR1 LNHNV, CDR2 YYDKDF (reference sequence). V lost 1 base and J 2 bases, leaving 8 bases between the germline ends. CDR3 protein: CATSRGPKQETQYF. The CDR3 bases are TGTGCCACCAGCAGAGGTCCAAAACAAGAGACCCAGTACTTC.

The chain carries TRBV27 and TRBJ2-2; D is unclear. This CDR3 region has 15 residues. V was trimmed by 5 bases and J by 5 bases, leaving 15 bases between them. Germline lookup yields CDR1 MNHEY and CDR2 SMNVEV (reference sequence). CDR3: CASSGSRVTTGELFF. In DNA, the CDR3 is TGTGCCAGCAGTGGTTCCCGGGTAACTACCGGGGAGCTGTTTTTT.

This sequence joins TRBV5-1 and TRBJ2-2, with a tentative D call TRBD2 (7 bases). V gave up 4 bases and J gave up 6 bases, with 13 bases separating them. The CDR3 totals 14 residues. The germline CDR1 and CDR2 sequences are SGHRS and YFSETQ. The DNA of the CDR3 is TGCGCCAGCAGCCCGGGGGGACAATCCGGGGAGCTGTTTTTT. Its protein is CASSPGGQSGELFF.

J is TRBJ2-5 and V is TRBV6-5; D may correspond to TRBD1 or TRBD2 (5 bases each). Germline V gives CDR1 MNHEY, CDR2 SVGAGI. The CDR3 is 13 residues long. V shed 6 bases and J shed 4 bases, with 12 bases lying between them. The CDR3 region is CASRQGPAETQYF. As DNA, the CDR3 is TGTGCCAGCAGGCAGGGACCAGCAGAGACCCAGTACTTC.

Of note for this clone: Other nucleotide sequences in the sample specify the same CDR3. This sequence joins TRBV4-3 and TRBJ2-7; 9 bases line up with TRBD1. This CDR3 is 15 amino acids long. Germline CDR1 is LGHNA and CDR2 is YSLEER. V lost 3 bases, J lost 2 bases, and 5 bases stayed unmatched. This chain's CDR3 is CASSHLTGGTYEQYF. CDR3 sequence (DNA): TGCGCCAGCAGCCACCTGACAGGGGGGACCTACGAGCAGTACTTC.

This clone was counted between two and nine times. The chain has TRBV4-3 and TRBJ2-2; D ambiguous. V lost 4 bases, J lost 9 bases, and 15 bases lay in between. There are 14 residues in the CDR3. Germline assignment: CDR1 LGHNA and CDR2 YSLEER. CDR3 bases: TGCGCCAGCAGCCTCAGCATAGAGGCCCGGGAGCTGTTTTTT. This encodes CASSLSIEARELFF.

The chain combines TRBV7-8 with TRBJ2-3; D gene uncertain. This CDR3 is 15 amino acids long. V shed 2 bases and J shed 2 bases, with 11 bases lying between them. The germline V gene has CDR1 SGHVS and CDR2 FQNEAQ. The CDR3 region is CASSLLGYNTDTQYF. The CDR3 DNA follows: TGTGCCAGCAGCTTATTAGGTTATAACACAGATACGCAGTATTTT.

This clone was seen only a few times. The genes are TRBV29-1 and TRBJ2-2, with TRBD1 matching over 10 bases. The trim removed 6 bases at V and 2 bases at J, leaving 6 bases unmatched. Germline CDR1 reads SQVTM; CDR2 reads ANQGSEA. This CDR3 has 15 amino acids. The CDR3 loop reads CSVERTGGNTGELFF. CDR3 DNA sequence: TGCAGCGTCGAACGGACAGGGGGAAACACCGGGGAGCTGTTTTTT.

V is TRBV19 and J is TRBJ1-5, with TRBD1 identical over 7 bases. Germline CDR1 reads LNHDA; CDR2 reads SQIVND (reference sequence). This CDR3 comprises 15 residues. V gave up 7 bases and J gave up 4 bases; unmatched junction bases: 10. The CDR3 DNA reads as TGTGCCAGTACTATTCGCCACAGGGGAAATCAGCCCCAGCATTTT. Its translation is CASTIRHRGNQPQHF.

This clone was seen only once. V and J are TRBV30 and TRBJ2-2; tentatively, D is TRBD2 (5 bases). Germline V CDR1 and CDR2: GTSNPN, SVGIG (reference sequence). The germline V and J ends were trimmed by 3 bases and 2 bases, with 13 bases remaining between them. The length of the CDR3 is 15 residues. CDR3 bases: TGTGCCTGGAGACCCGGGGAATTAAACACCGGGGAGCTGTTTTTT. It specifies CAWRPGELNTGELFF.

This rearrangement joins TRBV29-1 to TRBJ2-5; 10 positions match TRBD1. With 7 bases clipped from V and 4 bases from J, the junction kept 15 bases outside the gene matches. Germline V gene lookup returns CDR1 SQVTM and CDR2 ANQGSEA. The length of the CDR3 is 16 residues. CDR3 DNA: TGCAGCGCCAGGGGACAGGGGTCGGGGCTTCGAGAGACCCAGTACTTC. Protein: CSARGQGSGLRETQYF.